The T cell receptor (beta chain) described here comes from a study of T cells in Graves' hyperthyroidism and ophthalmopathy. In the study overall: Peripheral blood was acquired at first diagnosis, ahead of any therapy whatsoever. Findings and limits, study-wide: Blood also carried most thyroid clonotypes expanded above 0.001.

The V gene end was trimmed by 3 bases and the J gene end by 7 bases; junction bases not matched to a gene: 8. CDR3 length: 16 residues. Germline V gene sequence: CDR1 SGDLS, CDR2 YYNGEE. Lactation, pregnancy, other autoimmune disease or uncontrolled infection led to exclusion of patients. Extraction of PBMCs used under 13 ml of fresh peripheral blood. As for this clonotype: The antigen is undetermined.

RNA transcripts served as the template for amplifying TCR beta CDR3 regions. HTBI primers were used for first-round RT-PCR of the TCR CDR3. TCRdb reprocessed the multiplex PCR reads with MiXCR, giving one entry per CDR3 protein. The data show around 580,000 distinct CDR3 sequences, around 15% seen once. Sequencing input: blood. The rearrangement links TRBV9 to TRBJ2-3; TRBD2 matches 13 bases. The receptor was isolated from a woman aged 18-35 years with Graves' hyperthyroidism. Here the CDR3 DNA reads TGTGCCAGCAGCGCCGTGACTAGCGGGGGGTTAAATACGCAGTATTTT. This gives the protein CASSAVTSGGLNTQYF.